This T cell receptor (beta chain) emerged from a study of blood T cells in healthy people across ages. For the study at large: Capture via template switching afforded approximately one barcoded beta molecule per two T cells.

This clonotype was recorded a few times. Its antigen remains unknown. Sample-barcoded 5' priming and a J-beta primer mix drove a second PCR of about 6 to 11 cycles. TCRdb redid the calling of the 5' RACE reads with MiXCR, one entry per CDR3 protein. In the table there are over 950,000 distinct CDR3 sequences, roughly half of which are singletons. With 2 bases clipped from V and 2 bases from J, the junction kept 2 bases outside the gene matches. Germline CDR1 MGHRA, CDR2 YSYEKL. The CDR3 sequence is 14 residues long. Overall study findings and caveats: Both naive CD4+ cell counts and diversity were greater in long-lived donors than in aged donors. Any changes in expanded clonotypes were possibly confounded, as donor CMV status remained unknown. With age, beta diversity per million T cells declined roughly linearly, significantly by roughly 40.

Sequencing input: blood. The genes are TRBV4-1 and TRBJ1-1, with TRBD1 identical over 7 bases. The clonotype was recovered from a woman aged 55-75 years in good health. CDR3 region: CASSQTGVNTEAFF. The CDR3 bases are TGCGCCAGCAGCCAAACAGGGGTTAACACTGAAGCTTTCTTT.